Listed below are T cell receptor beta chains from one sample, sequenced in a study of T-cell reconstitution after alpha-beta-depleted transplantation in children. From the PCR reads, TCRdb called clonotypes with MiXCR, one entry per CDR3 protein. The table has about 300,000 distinct CDR3 sequences, around 10% seen once. The sample consisted of PBMCs, taken before TCRalphabeta/CD19-depleted stem cell transplant. Every receptor here comes from a boy under two years old with acute myeloid leukemia, due to receive a stem cell transplant. The CDR3 runs from the conserved cysteine through the conserved F or W. A D gene is named only where the DNA matches it firmly. The size field is filled for only some rows; it gives once, few, many or a size class.

J: TRBJ2-5; V: TRBV5-1; length: 13; size: many; D: NA; CDR3: CASRGGPEETQYF; DNA: TGCGCCAGCAGGGGGGGGCCCGAAGAGACCCAGTACTTC
J: TRBJ2-3; V: TRBV7-8; length: 12; size: few; D: NA; CDR3: CASAASTDTQYF; DNA: TGTGCCAGCGCGGCTAGCACAGATACGCAGTATTTT
J: TRBJ2-5; V: TRBV12-3/TRBV12-4; length: 13; size: many; D: TRBD1; CDR3: CASSPRDRETQYF; DNA: TGTGCCAGCAGTCCCCGGGACAGGGAGACCCAGTACTTC
J: TRBJ2-5; V: TRBV23-1; length: 13; size: NA; D: NA; CDR3: CASSQPTQETQYF; DNA: TGCGCCAGCAGCCAGCCCACCCAAGAGACCCAGTACTTC
J: TRBJ2-7; V: TRBV2; length: 12; size: few; D: NA; CDR3: CASIEDHYEQYF; DNA: TGTGCCAGCATCGAGGACCACTACGAGCAGTACTTC
J: TRBJ2-5; V: TRBV5-1; length: 16; size: many; D: TRBD1; CDR3: CASSYMGQGAQETQYF; DNA: TGCGCCAGCAGCTATATGGGCCAGGGGGCGCAGGAGACCCAGTACTTC
J: TRBJ1-2; V: TRBV3-1; length: 17; size: many; D: NA; CDR3: CASSRNPSAGSNYGYTF; DNA: TGTGCCAGCAGCCGTAACCCGTCGGCAGGGTCTAACTATGGCTACACCTTC
J: TRBJ2-7; V: TRBV7-6; length: 15; size: many; D: NA; CDR3: CASSLLDGGAYEQYF; DNA: TGTGCCAGCAGCTTACTCGACGGGGGTGCCTACGAGCAGTACTTC
J: TRBJ2-5; V: TRBV28; length: 13; size: many; D: NA; CDR3: CASSPDWEETQYF; DNA: TGTGCCAGCAGCCCGGACTGGGAAGAGACCCAGTACTTC
J: TRBJ1-6; V: TRBV5-1; length: 17; size: NA; D: TRBD1; CDR3: CASSSGRDRANNSPLHF; DNA: TGCGCCAGCAGCTCGGGACGGGACAGGGCGAACAATTCACCCCTCCACTTT
J: TRBJ1-2; V: TRBV28; length: 18; size: many; D: TRBD1; CDR3: CASTHYPPTGVKNYGYTF; DNA: TGTGCCAGCACCCACTACCCCCCGACAGGGGTTAAGAACTATGGCTACACCTTC
J: TRBJ2-3; V: TRBV24-1; length: 16; size: many; D: NA; CDR3: CATSDRDKGRTDTQYF; DNA: TGTGCCACCAGTGATCGGGACAAGGGGCGCACAGATACGCAGTATTTT
J: TRBJ2-3; V: TRBV7-2; length: 16; size: NA; D: TRBD2; CDR3: CASSQGPAGGADTQYF; DNA: TGTGCCAGCAGCCAGGGGCCTGCGGGGGGGGCAGATACGCAGTATTTT
J: TRBJ2-7; V: TRBV7-9; length: 16; size: many; D: NA; CDR3: CASSLLLPGVSYEQYF; DNA: TGTGCCAGCAGCTTACTTTTGCCAGGGGTCTCCTACGAGCAGTACTTC
J: TRBJ2-7; V: TRBV29-1; length: 14; size: many; D: NA; CDR3: CSVTLFGSSYEQYF; DNA: TGCAGCGTTACGCTGTTTGGGAGCTCCTACGAGCAGTACTTC
J: TRBJ2-3; V: TRBV7-2; length: 15; size: few; D: NA; CDR3: CASSLAGREADTQYF; DNA: TGTGCCAGCAGCTTAGCAGGCAGGGAAGCAGATACGCAGTATTTT
J: TRBJ2-5; V: TRBV5-1; length: 14; size: many; D: NA; CDR3: CASSPETSEETQYF; DNA: TGCGCCAGCAGCCCCGAGACTAGTGAGGAGACCCAGTACTTC
J: TRBJ2-7; V: TRBV6-2/TRBV6-3; length: 15; size: many; D: NA; CDR3: CASSLYQGPPYEQYF; DNA: TGTGCCAGCAGCCTATACCAGGGTCCCCCTTACGAGCAGTACTTC
J: TRBJ2-7; V: TRBV24-1; length: 15; size: few; D: TRBD1; CDR3: CATSDTGTGAYEQYF; DNA: TGTGCCACCAGTGACACCGGGACAGGTGCGTACGAGCAGTACTTC
J: TRBJ1-6; V: TRBV7-2; length: 16; size: NA; D: NA; CDR3: CASSLARDSRNSPLHF; DNA: TGTGCCAGCAGCTTAGCGCGAGACAGCAGGAATTCACCCCTCCACTTT
J: TRBJ2-7; V: TRBV6-6; length: 13; size: many; D: NA; CDR3: CASSLDPGYEQYF; DNA: TGTGCCAGCAGCCTTGACCCGGGCTACGAGCAGTACTTC
J: TRBJ2-1; V: TRBV7-9; length: 14; size: few; D: NA; CDR3: CASKDSSSYNEQFF; DNA: TGTGCCAGCAAGGACTCAAGCTCCTACAATGAGCAGTTCTTC
J: TRBJ1-4; V: TRBV5-4; length: 15; size: few; D: NA; CDR3: CASSSRGTANEKLFF; DNA: TGTGCCAGCAGCTCAAGGGGTACGGCTAATGAAAAACTGTTTTTT
J: TRBJ2-7; V: TRBV29-1; length: 12; size: NA; D: NA; CDR3: CSVDNLSYEQYF; DNA: TGCAGCGTTGATAATCTCTCCTACGAGCAGTACTTC
J: TRBJ2-1; V: TRBV12-3/TRBV12-4; length: 13; size: many; D: TRBD2; CDR3: CASSMGLWNEQFF; DNA: TGTGCCAGCAGTATGGGACTATGGAATGAGCAGTTCTTC
J: TRBJ2-7; V: TRBV7-9; length: 13; size: NA; D: NA; CDR3: CAMGLGPYYEQYF; DNA: TGTGCCATGGGCCTCGGTCCCTATTACGAGCAGTACTTC
J: TRBJ2-7; V: TRBV19; length: 15; size: NA; D: NA; CDR3: CASSISREFGYEQYF; DNA: TGTGCCAGTAGTATCTCCAGGGAATTTGGCTACGAGCAGTACTTC
J: TRBJ1-4; V: TRBV7-3; length: 15; size: NA; D: NA; CDR3: CASSSWTESNEKLFF; DNA: TGTGCCAGCAGCTCCTGGACAGAAAGTAATGAAAAACTGTTTTTT
J: TRBJ2-1; V: TRBV11-3; length: 16; size: many; D: TRBD2; CDR3: CASSLAPGLAGGHEFF; DNA: TGTGCCAGCAGCTTAGCCCCGGGACTAGCGGGAGGGCACGAATTCTTC
J: TRBJ1-4; V: TRBV20-1; length: 12; size: many; D: NA; CDR3: CSARTDNEKLFF; DNA: TGCAGTGCTAGAACAGATAATGAAAAACTGTTTTTT
J: TRBJ2-7; V: TRBV5-5; length: 15; size: NA; D: TRBD2; CDR3: CASSSLAESSYEQYF; DNA: TGTGCCAGCAGTTCTCTAGCGGAGAGCTCCTACGAGCAGTACTTC
J: TRBJ1-6; V: TRBV7-9; length: 16; size: few; D: TRBD1; CDR3: CASSLGSGTGASPLHF; DNA: TGTGCCAGCAGCTTAGGATCCGGGACAGGGGCCTCACCCCTCCACTTT
J: TRBJ1-3; V: TRBV7-2; length: 17; size: few; D: NA; CDR3: CASSLGTGPLSGNTIYF; DNA: TGTGCCAGCAGCTTAGGAACAGGTCCCCTCTCTGGAAACACCATATATTTT
J: TRBJ1-2; V: TRBV6-5; length: 14; size: many; D: TRBD1; CDR3: CASARQGPNYGYTF; DNA: TGTGCCAGCGCAAGACAGGGGCCTAACTATGGCTACACCTTC
J: TRBJ1-1; V: TRBV20-1; length: 13; size: many; D: NA; CDR3: CSARRDGNTEAFF; DNA: TGCAGTGCTAGGAGGGACGGTAACACTGAAGCTTTCTTT
J: TRBJ1-4; V: TRBV29-1; length: 16; size: few; D: TRBD1; CDR3: CSVWGTGGPTNEKLFF; DNA: TGCAGCGTATGGGGGACAGGGGGGCCGACTAATGAAAAACTGTTTTTT
J: TRBJ2-3; V: TRBV12-3/TRBV12-4; length: 14; size: many; D: NA; CDR3: CASSQTGSTDTQYF; DNA: TGTGCCAGCAGTCAAACAGGGTCCACAGATACGCAGTATTTT
J: TRBJ2-3; V: TRBV4-3; length: 16; size: many; D: NA; CDR3: CASSQDHRGGTDTQYF; DNA: TGCGCCAGCAGCCAAGATCACAGAGGCGGCACAGATACGCAGTATTTT